This TCR beta chain was retrieved from a study of blood T cell repertoires in COVID-19. Looking at the study overall: PBMCs, B-cell-depleted T cells, or T cells provided the cDNA or gDNA that made up the material.

Germline V gene sequence: CDR1 MDHEN, CDR2 SYDVKM. The CDR3 has 15 residues. The ends lost 7 bases at V and 6 bases at J; junction bases unmatched: 10. Authors' data handling: Reference gene primer amplification gave nucleated cell count estimates. The table came from immunoSEQ multiplex PCR; TCRdb's copy has only in-frame clones and leaves some out. From that table come the V and J calls and clone size; the DNA was used to work out D and trimming. Of under 300,000 clones detected, roughly 82% appear once; the ten largest clones hold 4.9%. The chain carries TRBV28 and TRBJ2-7; TRBD1 aligns across 12 bases. Specimen: peripheral blood. The receptor comes from a woman aged 80 or older with active or convalescent COVID-19. CDR3 bases: TGTGCCAGCAATAACCCCCGGGACAGGGGGCGCGAGCAGTACTTC. It translates to CASNNPRDRGREQYF. The entire variable domain, with the rest obtained from reference TRBV28 and TRBJ2-7, is as follows: DVKVTQSSRYLVKRTGEKVFLECVQDMDHENMFWYRQDPGLGLRLIYFSYDVKMKEKGDIPEGYSVSREKKERFSLILESASTNQTSMYLCASNNPRDRGREQYFGPGTRLTVT.